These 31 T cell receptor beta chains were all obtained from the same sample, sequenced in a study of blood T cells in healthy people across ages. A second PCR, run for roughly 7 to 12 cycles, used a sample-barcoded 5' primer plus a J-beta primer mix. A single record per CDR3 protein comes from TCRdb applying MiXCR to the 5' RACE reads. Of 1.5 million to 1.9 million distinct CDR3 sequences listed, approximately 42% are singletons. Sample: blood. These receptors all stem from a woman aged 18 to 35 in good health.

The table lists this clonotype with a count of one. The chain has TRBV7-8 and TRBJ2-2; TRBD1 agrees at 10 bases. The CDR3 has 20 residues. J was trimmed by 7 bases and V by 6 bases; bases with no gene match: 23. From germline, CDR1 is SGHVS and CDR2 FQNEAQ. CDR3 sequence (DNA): TGTGCCAGCAGTCTGAGAGACAGGGGGCGGAAAAGGGGGCAAAACGGGGAGCTGTTTTTT. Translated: CASSLRDRGRKRGQNGELFF.

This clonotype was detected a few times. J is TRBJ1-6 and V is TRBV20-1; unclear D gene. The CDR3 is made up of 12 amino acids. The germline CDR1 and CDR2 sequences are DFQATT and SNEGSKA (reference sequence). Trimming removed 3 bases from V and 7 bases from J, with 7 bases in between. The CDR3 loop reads CSASSPNSPLHF. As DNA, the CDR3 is TGCAGTGCTAGCTCCCCGAATTCACCCCTCCACTTT.

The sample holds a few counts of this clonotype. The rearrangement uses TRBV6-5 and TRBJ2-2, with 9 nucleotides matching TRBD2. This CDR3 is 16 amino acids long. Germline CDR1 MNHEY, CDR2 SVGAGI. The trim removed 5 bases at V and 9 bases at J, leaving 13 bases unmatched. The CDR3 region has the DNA TGTGCCAGCAGTACGGAAGCGGGGGGTCCAAGCCGGGAGCTGTTTTTT. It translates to CASSTEAGGPSRELFF.

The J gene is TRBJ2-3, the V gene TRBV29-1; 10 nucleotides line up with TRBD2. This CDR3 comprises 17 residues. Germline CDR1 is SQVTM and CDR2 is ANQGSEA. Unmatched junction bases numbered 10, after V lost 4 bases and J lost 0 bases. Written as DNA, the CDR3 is TGCAGCGTTGTTCTAGCGGGAGTAGGGATTAGCACAGATACGCAGTATTTT. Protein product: CSVVLAGVGISTDTQYF.

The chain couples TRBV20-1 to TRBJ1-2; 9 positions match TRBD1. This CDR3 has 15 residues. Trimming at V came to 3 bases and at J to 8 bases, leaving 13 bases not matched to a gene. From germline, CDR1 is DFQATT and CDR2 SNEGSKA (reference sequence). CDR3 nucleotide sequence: TGCAGTGCTAGTTTACCTGGGACAGGGAGACGGGGCTACACCTTC. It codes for CSASLPGTGRRGYTF.

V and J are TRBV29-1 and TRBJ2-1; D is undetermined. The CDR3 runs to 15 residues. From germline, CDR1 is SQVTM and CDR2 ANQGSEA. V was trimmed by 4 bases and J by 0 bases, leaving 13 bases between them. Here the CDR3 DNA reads TGCAGCGTTGGGATGTACACGAACTCCTACAATGAGCAGTTCTTC. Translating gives CSVGMYTNSYNEQFF.

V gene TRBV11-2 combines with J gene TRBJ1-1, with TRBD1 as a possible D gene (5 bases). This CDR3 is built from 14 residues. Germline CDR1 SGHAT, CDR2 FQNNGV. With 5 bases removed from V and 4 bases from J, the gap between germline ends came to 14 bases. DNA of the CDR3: TGTGCCAGCAGCCAGGAAGGGACCGTCACTGAAGCTTTCTTT. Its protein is CASSQEGTVTEAFF.

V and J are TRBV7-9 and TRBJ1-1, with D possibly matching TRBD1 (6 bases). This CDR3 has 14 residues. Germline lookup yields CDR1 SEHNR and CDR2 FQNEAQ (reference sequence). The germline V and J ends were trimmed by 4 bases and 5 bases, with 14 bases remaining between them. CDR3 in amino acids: CASSSQGRGTEAFF. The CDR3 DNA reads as TGTGCCAGCAGCTCCCAGGGGCGAGGAACTGAAGCTTTCTTT.

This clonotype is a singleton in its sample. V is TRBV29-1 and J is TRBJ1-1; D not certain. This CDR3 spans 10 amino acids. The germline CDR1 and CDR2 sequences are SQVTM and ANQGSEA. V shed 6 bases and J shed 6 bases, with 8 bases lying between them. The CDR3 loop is CSVGFPEAFF. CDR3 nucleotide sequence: TGCAGCGTAGGGTTCCCTGAAGCTTTCTTT.

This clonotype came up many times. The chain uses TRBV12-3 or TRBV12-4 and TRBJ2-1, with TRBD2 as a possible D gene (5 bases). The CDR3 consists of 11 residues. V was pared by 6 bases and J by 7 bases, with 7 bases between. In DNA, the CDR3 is TGTGCCAGCAGCCCGGGGAATGAGCAGTTCTTC. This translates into CASSPGNEQFF.

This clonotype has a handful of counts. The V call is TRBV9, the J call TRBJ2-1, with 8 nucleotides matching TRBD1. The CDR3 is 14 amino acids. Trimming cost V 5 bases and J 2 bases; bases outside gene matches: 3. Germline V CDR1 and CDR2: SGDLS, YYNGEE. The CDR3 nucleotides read TGTGCCAGCAGGGGGGGACAGGCCTACAATGAGCAGTTCTTC. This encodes CASRGGQAYNEQFF.

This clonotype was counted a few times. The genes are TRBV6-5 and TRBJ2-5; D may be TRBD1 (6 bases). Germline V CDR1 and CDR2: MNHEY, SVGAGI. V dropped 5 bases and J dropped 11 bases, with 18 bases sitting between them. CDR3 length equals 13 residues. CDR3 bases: TGTGCCAGCAGTGGCCGAACAGGGAAAGAGCAGTACTTC. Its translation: CASSGRTGKEQYF.

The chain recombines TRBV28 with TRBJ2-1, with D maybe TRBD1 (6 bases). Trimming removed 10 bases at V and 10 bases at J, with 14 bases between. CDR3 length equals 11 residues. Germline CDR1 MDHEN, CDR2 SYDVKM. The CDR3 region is CATDSGTEQFF. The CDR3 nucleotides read TGTGCCACGGATTCCGGGACAGAGCAGTTCTTC.

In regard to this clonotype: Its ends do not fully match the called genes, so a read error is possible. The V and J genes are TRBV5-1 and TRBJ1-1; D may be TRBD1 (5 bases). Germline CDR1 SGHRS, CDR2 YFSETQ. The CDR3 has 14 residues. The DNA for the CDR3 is TGCGCCAGCAGCTCCGGGGCGGGGAACACTGAAACTTTCTTT. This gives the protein CASSSGAGNTETFF.

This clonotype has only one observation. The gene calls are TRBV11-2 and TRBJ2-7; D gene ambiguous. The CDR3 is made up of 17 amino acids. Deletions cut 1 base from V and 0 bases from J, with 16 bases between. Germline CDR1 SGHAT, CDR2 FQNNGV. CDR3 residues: CASSLGVHPHRSYEQYF. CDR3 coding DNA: TGTGCCAGCAGCTTAGGTGTGCATCCGCACCGCTCCTACGAGCAGTACTTC.

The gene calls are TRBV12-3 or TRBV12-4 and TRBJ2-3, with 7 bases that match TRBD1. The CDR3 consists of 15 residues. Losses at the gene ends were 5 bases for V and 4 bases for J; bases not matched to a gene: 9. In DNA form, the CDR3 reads TGTGCCAGCAGTCCCGGACAGGAAAGCGCAGATACGCAGTATTTT. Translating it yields CASSPGQESADTQYF.

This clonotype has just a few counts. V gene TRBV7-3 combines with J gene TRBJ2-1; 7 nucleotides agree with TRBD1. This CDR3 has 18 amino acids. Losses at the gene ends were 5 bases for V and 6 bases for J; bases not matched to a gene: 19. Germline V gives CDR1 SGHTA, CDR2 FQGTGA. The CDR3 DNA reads TGTGCCAGCAGCCCCTTAGGCCTTATGGTCGGGACAGTCAATGAGCAGTTCTTC. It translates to CASSPLGLMVGTVNEQFF.

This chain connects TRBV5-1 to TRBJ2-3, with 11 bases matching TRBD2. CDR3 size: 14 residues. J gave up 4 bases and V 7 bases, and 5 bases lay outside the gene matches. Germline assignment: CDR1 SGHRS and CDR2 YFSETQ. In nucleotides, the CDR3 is TGCGCCAGCGTACTAGCGGGGGCCTCAGATACGCAGTATTTT. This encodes CASVLAGASDTQYF.

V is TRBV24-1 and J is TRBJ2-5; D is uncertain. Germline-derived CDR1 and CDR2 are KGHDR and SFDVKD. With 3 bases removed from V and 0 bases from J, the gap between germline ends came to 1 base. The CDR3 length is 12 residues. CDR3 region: CATSDNQETQYF. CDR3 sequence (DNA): TGTGCCACCAGTGATAACCAAGAGACCCAGTACTTC.

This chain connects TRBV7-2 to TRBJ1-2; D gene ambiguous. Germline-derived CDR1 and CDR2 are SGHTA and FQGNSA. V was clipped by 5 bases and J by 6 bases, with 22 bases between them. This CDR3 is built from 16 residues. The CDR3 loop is CASSKDGVYSIHGYTF. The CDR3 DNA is TGTGCCAGCAGCAAGGACGGGGTTTATTCTATTCATGGCTACACCTTC.

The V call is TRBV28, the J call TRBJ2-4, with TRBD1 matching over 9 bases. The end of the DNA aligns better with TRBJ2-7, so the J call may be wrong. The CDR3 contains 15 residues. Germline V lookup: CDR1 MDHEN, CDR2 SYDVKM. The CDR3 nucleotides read TGTGCCAGCAGTTTACCCGGACAGGGGAAGTACGAGCAGTACTTC. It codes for CASSLPGQGKYEQYF.

The CDR3 loop is CSVGHSLGDSDYGYTF. As DNA, the CDR3 is TGCAGCGTTGGGCATTCGTTGGGGGACAGTGACTATGGCTACACCTTC. The chain recombines TRBV29-1 with TRBJ1-2, with 7 bases lining up with TRBD1. Trimming removed 4 bases from V and 3 bases from J; junction bases left unmatched: 14. Germline V gives CDR1 SQVTM, CDR2 ANQGSEA. The length of the CDR3 is 16 residues. The whole variable domain, filled in from reference TRBV29-1 and TRBJ1-2, reads SAVISQKPSRDICQRGTSLTIQCQVDSQVTMMFWYRQQPGQSLTLIATANQGSEATYESGFVIDKFPISRPNLTFSTLTVSNMSPEDSSIYLCSVGHSLGDSDYGYTFGSGTRLTVV.

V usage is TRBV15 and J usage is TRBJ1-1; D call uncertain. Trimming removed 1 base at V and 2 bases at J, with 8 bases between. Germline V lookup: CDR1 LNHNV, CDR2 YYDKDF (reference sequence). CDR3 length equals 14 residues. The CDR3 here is CATSRAGRNTEAFF. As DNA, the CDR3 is TGTGCCACCAGCAGAGCAGGCCGAAACACTGAAGCTTTCTTT.

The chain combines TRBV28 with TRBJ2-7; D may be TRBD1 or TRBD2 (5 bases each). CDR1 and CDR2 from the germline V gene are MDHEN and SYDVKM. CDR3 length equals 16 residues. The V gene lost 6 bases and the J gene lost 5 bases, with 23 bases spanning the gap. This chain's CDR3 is CASRSSGTGLENEQYF. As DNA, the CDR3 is TGTGCCAGCAGGTCCTCCGGGACCGGGTTAGAGAACGAGCAGTACTTC.

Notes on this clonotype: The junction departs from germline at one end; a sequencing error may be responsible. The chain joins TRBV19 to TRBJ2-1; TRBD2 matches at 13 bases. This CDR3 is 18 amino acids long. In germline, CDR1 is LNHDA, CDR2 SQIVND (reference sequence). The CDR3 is CATSSGTSGISSYNEQFF. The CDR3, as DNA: TGTGCCACTAGTTCTGGGACTAGCGGGATCTCGTCCTACAATGAGCAGTTCTTC.

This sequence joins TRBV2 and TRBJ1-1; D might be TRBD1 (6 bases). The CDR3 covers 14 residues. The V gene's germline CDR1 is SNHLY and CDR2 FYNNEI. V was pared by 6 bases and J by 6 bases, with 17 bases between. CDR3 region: CASSAGDYLSEAFF. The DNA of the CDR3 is TGTGCCAGCAGCGCAGGGGACTATCTATCTGAAGCTTTCTTT.

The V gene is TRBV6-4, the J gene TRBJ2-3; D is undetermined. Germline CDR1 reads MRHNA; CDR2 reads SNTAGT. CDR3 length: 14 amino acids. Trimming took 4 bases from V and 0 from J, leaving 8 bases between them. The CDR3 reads CASSATASTDTQYF. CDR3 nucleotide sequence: TGTGCCAGCAGTGCCACAGCGAGCACAGATACGCAGTATTTT.

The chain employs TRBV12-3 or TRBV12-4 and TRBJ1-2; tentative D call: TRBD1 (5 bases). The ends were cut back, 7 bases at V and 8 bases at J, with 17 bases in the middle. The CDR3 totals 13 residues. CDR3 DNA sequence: TGTGCCAGCAAACTAGAGTCGGGGCTAGGCTACACCTTC. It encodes CASKLESGLGYTF.

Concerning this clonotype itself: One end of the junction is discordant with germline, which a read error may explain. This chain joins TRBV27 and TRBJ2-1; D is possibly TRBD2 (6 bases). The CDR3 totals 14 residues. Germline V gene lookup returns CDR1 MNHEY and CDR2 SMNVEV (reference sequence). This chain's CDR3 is CTSVSGDFYNEQFF. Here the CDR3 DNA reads TGTACCAGCGTGTCTGGGGACTTCTACAATGAGCAGTTCTTC.

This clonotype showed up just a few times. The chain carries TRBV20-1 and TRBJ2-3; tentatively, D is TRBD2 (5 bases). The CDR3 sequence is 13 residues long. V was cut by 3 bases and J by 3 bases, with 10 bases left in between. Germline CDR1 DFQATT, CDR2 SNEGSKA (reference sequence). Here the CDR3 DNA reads TGCAGTGCTAGTAGTACTAGAACAGATACGCAGTATTTT. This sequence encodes CSASSTRTDTQYF.

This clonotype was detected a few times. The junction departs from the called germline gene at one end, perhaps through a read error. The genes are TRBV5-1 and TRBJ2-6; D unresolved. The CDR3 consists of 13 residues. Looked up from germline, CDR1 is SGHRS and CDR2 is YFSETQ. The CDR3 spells CANSFGGANVLTF. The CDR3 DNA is TGCGCCAACAGCTTCGGAGGGGCCAACGTCCTGACTTTC.